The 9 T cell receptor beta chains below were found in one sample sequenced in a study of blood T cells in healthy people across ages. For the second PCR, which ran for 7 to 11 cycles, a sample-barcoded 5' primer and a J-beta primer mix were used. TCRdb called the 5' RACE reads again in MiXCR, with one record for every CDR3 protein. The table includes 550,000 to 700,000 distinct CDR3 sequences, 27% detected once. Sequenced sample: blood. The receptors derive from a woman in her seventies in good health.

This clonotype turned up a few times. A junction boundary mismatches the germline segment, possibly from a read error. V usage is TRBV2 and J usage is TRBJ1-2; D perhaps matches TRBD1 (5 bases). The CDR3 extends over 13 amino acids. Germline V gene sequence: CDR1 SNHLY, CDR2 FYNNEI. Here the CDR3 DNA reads TGTGCCAGCACCACGACAGCTAACTATAGCTACACCTTC. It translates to CASTTTANYSYTF.

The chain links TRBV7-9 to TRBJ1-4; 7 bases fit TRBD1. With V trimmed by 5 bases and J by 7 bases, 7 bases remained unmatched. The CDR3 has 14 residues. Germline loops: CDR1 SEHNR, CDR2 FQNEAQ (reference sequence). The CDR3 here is CASSHQGVIEKLFF. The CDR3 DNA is TGTGCCAGCAGCCACCAGGGGGTAATTGAAAAACTGTTTTTT.

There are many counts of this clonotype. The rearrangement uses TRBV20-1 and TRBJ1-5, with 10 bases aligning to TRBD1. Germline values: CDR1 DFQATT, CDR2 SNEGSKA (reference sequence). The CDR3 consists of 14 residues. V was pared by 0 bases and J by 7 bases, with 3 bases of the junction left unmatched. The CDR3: CSARDGQGGQPQHF. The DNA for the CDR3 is TGCAGTGCTAGAGATGGACAGGGGGGCCAGCCCCAGCATTTT.

The CDR3 reads CSARNKDYEQYF. DNA of the CDR3: TGCAGTGCTAGAAACAAAGACTACGAGCAGTACTTC. The chain has TRBV20-1 and TRBJ2-5; D unresolved. The J call may not be correct, given that the DNA end is closer to TRBJ2-7. Germline lookup yields CDR1 DFQATT and CDR2 SNEGSKA (reference sequence). CDR3 length: 12 residues.

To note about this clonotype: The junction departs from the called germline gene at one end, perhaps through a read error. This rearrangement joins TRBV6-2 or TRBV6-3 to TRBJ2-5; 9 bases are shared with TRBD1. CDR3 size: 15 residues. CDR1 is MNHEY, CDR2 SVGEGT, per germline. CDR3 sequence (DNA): TGTGCCAGCAATAAAGCCGGGACAGGGTTTAATGAGCAGTCCTTC. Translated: CASNKAGTGFNEQSF.

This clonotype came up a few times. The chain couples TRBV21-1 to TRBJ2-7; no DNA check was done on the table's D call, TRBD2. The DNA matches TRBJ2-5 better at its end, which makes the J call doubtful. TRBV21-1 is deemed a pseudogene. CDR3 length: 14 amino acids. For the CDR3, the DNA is TGTGCCAGCAGCGGGACTAGTTTACAAGAGACCCAGTACTTC. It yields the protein CASSGTSLQETQYF.

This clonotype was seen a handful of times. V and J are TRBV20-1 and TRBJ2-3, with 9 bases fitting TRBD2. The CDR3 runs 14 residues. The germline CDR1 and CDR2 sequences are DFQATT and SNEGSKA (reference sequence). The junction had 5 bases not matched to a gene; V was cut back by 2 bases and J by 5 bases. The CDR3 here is CSARFGLARDTQYF. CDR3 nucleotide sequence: TGCAGTGCTAGATTTGGACTAGCGCGAGATACGCAGTATTTT.

The CDR3 nucleotides are TGCAGCCCTTTGGGCAGGGGACCACCGAGCTCCTACGAGCAGTACTTC. Protein sequence: CSPLGRGPPSSYEQYF. This chain links TRBV29-1 with TRBJ2-7; the D gene is possibly TRBD1 (6 bases). The CDR3 is made up of 16 amino acids. Trimming pared 8 bases from V and 0 bases from J, leaving 23 bases between. Germline V gene sequence: CDR1 SQVTM, CDR2 ANQGSEA.

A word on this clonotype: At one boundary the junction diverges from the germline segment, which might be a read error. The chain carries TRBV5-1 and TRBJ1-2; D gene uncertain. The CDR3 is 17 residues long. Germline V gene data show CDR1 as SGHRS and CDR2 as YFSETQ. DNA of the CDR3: TGCGCCAGCAGCTTGGCCGACTCATCTCGGTCCCACTACGGCTACACCTTC. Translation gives CASSLADSSRSHYGYTF. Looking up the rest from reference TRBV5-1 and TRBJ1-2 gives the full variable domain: KAGVTQTPRYLIKTRGQQVTLSCSPISGHRSVSWYQQTPGQGLQFLFEYFSETQRNKGNFPGRFSGRQFSNSRSEMNVSTLELGDSALYLCASSLADSSRSHYGYTFGSGTRLTVV.